This TCR beta chain was recorded in a study of patients and donors after allogeneic stem cell transplantation. Germline lookup yields CDR1 MNHEY and CDR2 SMNVEV (reference sequence). With V trimmed by 3 bases and J by 9 bases, 2 bases remained unmatched. CDR3 length: 13 residues. Each CDR3 protein gets one entry after TCRdb re-called the RT-PCR reads with MiXCR. Of fewer than 500,000 distinct CDR3 sequences listed, more than 15% are singletons. This receptor was identified in a human donor who was either an allogeneic HSCT recipient or a stem cell or donor lymphocyte infusion donor (not recorded which). It is not recorded whose cells these are; they may come from a transplant donor. The rearrangement joins TRBV27 to TRBJ2-1, with 10 positions matching TRBD1. The sequenced sample consisted of blood, either unsorted or a sorted T cell fraction (not recorded which). Written as DNA, the CDR3 is TGTGCCAGCAGTTTGGGACAGGGGTTTGAGCAGTTCTTC. The encoded protein is CASSLGQGFEQFF.